The 15 T cell receptor beta chains presented below share a single source sample, sequenced in a study of blood T cell repertoires in COVID-19 (dated by TCRdb to 2018 to 2020). Library generation was performed with the immunoSEQ multiplex PCR assay. Sourced from immuneACCESS, this table was stored by TCRdb with only in-frame sequences that have V and J called. A share of the clones is absent; for the studies checked, an unresolved V gene accounts for under half, and the remainder has no known explanation. This sample is represented by more than 95,000 clones; roughly 87% of them were singletons. The ten most abundant clones make up 7.7% of the sample. Sequenced material: peripheral blood. The receptors stem from a human donor in a cohort sampled during active COVID-19.

The CDR3, as DNA: TGTGCCAGCAGCCGGGTCGACAGGGGACGGACCGGGGAGCTGTTTTTT. Translating gives CASSRVDRGRTGELFF. This sequence joins TRBV3-1 (or the pseudogene TRBV3-2) and TRBJ2-2; 8 nucleotides agree with TRBD1. This CDR3 is built from 16 residues. V lost 4 bases, J lost 5 bases, and 9 bases stayed unmatched. Looked up from germline, CDR1 is LGHDT and CDR2 is YNNKEL (reference sequence).

This clone came up a few times. The genes are TRBV27 and TRBJ1-5, with 10 bases matching TRBD1. With 5 bases clipped from V and 7 bases from J, the junction kept 11 bases outside the gene matches. CDR3 length equals 16 residues. The V gene's germline CDR1 is MNHEY and CDR2 SMNVEV (reference sequence). CDR3 nucleotide sequence: TGTGCCAGCAGTCTTAGGCCGGGACAGGGGACCCAGCCCCAGCATTTT. This encodes CASSLRPGQGTQPQHF.

The chain carries TRBV2 and TRBJ2-3; the D gene is possibly TRBD2 (6 bases). CDR1 and CDR2 from the germline V gene are SNHLY and FYNNEI. V gave up 9 bases and J gave up 4 bases, with 14 bases separating them. CDR3 length equals 13 residues. CDR3 in DNA: TGTGCCAGTGGAGGGGCCGTACCAGATACGCAGTATTTT. Encoded protein: CASGGAVPDTQYF.

The chain joins TRBV19 to TRBJ2-1, with D perhaps matching TRBD2 (7 bases). Deletions cut 1 base from V and 4 bases from J, with 11 bases between. The CDR3 runs to 15 residues. The germline V gene encodes CDR1 LNHDA and CDR2 SQIVND (reference sequence). CDR3 sequence: CASSIGGGDYNEQFF. The CDR3 nucleotides read TGTGCCAGTAGTATAGGCGGGGGCGATTACAATGAGCAGTTCTTC.

V is TRBV18 and J is TRBJ2-7; perhaps TRBD1 as D (5 bases). V dropped 3 bases and J dropped 3 bases, with 9 bases sitting between them. The CDR3 sequence is 13 residues long. Germline V CDR1 and CDR2: KGHSH, LQKENI. For the CDR3, the DNA is TGTGCCAGCTCACCTGGGGCCTACTACGAGCAGTACTTC. Its translation is CASSPGAYYEQYF.

The V and J genes are TRBV3-1 (or the pseudogene TRBV3-2) and TRBJ1-2, with 9 bases matching TRBD1. The germline V gene has CDR1 LGHDT and CDR2 YNNKEL (reference sequence). The CDR3 length is 14 residues. The trim removed 1 base at V and 8 bases at J, leaving 5 bases unmatched. The CDR3 sequence: CASSQATGGRGYTF. The DNA for the CDR3 is TGTGCCAGCAGCCAAGCGACAGGGGGACGAGGCTACACCTTC.

The genes are TRBV27 and TRBJ2-7; a weak D match, TRBD1 (5 bases). With 5 bases removed from V and 7 bases from J, the gap between germline ends came to 21 bases. The CDR3 loop spans 15 amino acids. Germline CDR1 MNHEY, CDR2 SMNVEV (reference sequence). In DNA form, the CDR3 reads TGTGCCAGCAGTACCCGGGCCCTGGGGCCCTCTGAGCAGTACTTC. Translated: CASSTRALGPSEQYF.

The rearrangement uses TRBV6-1 and TRBJ2-5; D possibly corresponds to TRBD2 (6 bases). The CDR3 has 16 amino acids. V was trimmed by 3 bases and J by 5 bases, leaving 19 bases between them. The germline V gene encodes CDR1 MNHNS and CDR2 SASEGT. CDR3: CASSDAGTGVWETQYF. CDR3 nucleotides: TGTGCCAGCAGTGACGCCGGGACTGGGGTTTGGGAGACCCAGTACTTC.

The chain has TRBV24-1 and TRBJ2-1; tentatively, D is TRBD2 (5 bases). This CDR3 spans 16 amino acids. The ends were cut back, 3 bases at V and 5 bases at J, with 16 bases in the middle. Germline assignment: CDR1 KGHDR and CDR2 SFDVKD. CDR3 sequence reads: CATSDRTSGYHNEQFF. The CDR3, as DNA: TGTGCCACCAGTGATAGGACTTCCGGCTACCACAATGAGCAGTTCTTC.

The chain recombines TRBV6-5 with TRBJ2-2, with D perhaps matching TRBD2 (5 bases). Trimming cost V 6 bases and J 5 bases, with 10 bases left between them. There are 13 residues in the CDR3. CDR1 and CDR2 from the germline V gene are MNHEY and SVGAGI. CDR3 bases: TGTGCCAGCAGAATCGGGGTAACCGGGGAGCTGTTTTTT. As protein: CASRIGVTGELFF.

This clone was counted a single time. The chain has TRBV6-5 and TRBJ1-2; D not resolved. Trimming stripped 8 bases from V and 4 bases from J, with 17 bases between. Germline V gives CDR1 MNHEY, CDR2 SVGAGI. This CDR3 spans 14 amino acids. The CDR3 DNA follows: TGTGCCAGCGCTCAGAAACCTAGTCTCTATGGCTACACCTTC. Translating it yields CASAQKPSLYGYTF.

This chain uses TRBV19 with TRBJ2-5, with TRBD1 matching 9 bases. The CDR3 contains 13 residues. Losses at the gene ends were 6 bases for V and 5 bases for J; bases not matched to a gene: 4. Germline V CDR1 and CDR2: LNHDA, SQIVND (reference sequence). The CDR3 region has the DNA TGTGCCAGTAGCAGTGACAGGGGGGAGACCCAGTACTTC. Residues: CASSSDRGETQYF.

The chain employs TRBV10-1 and TRBJ2-1, with D uncertain. Germline V gives CDR1 WNHNN, CDR2 SYGVQD (reference sequence). Trimming took 0 bases from V and 4 from J, leaving 7 bases between them. The CDR3 is made up of 14 amino acids. For the CDR3, the DNA is TGCGCCAGCAGTGAGTCGACTGGGTACAATGAGCAGTTCTTC. Translating gives CASSESTGYNEQFF.

The J gene is TRBJ1-5, the V gene TRBV5-6; TRBD1 might be the D (6 bases). The CDR3 runs 17 residues. In germline, CDR1 is SGHDT, CDR2 YYEEEE. V lost 1 base and J lost 0, with 14 bases in between. DNA of the CDR3: TGTGCCAGCAGCTTGAAAGGGGGGGAGTATAGCAATCAGCCCCAGCATTTT. Protein product: CASSLKGGEYSNQPQHF.

The rearrangement joins TRBV10-2 to TRBJ2-5, with 10 bases fitting TRBD1. The germline gives CDR1 WSHSY, CDR2 SAAADI. Losses at the gene ends were 6 bases for V and 4 bases for J; bases not matched to a gene: 8. This CDR3 comprises 15 residues. In nucleotides, the CDR3 is TGCGCCAGCAGCCGGACAGGGGGTGGGTTAGAGACCCAGTACTTC. As protein: CASSRTGGGLETQYF.